This TCR beta chain originates from a study of shared clonotypes between healthy human individuals. Study in general: CD4 naive and memory got three plates each, CD8 naive two, CD8 memory one.

Those who donated, Caucasian adults without exception, all lived in Nashville, Tennessee. Losses at the gene ends were 5 bases for V and 0 bases for J; bases not matched to a gene: 11. The germline V gene has CDR1 SGHDT and CDR2 YYEEEE. This CDR3 is 18 amino acids long. Clones were read by immunoSEQ multiplex PCR, and TCRdb kept only the in-frame ones, dropping some. The repertoire has 2.3 million or so clones, approximately 95% of them found once; the top ten carry under 0.45%. The receptor was isolated from a man in his late teens or twenties in good health. Some clones in this sample may be carry-over from other donors' samples. The rearrangement uses TRBV5-6 and TRBJ2-6; TRBD2 matches at 7 bases. The sample was naive CD4+ T cells from PBMCs. Regarding subset: CD45RA+ positively selected. In DNA, the CDR3 is TGTGCCAGCAGGGGACGGGGGGTTATAACCTCTGGGGCCAACGTCCTGACTTTC. Its protein product is CASRGRGVITSGANVLTF.